The T cell receptor (beta chain) under discussion was sequenced for a study of T cell changes during pregnancy in multiple sclerosis. Some clones are missing from TCRdb's copy, which holds only in-frame ones; the method was immunoSEQ multiplex PCR. Of tens of thousands of clones listed, 88% are singletons. Germline CDR1 is MNHNS and CDR2 is SASEGT. The V segment lost 10 bases and the J segment 6 bases; nucleotides outside the gene matches: 5. The CDR3 contains 11 residues. The source was CD4+ T cells from peripheral blood mononuclear cells, collected in the first trimester of pregnancy. The V and J genes are TRBV6-1 and TRBJ1-2; TRBD1 agrees at 7 bases. The sequence came from a female donor with multiple sclerosis, enrolled in a pregnancy study. The CDR3 DNA is TGTGCCATCTCGACAGGGAATGGCTACACCTTC. This sequence encodes CAISTGNGYTF.